This entry features one T cell receptor beta chain sequence. Its antigen is unidentified. The CDR3 sequence is 14 residues long. Germline V lookup: CDR1 SGHRS, CDR2 YFSETQ. V dropped 3 bases and J dropped 8; count of bases not matched to a gene: 8. This sample was taken from a study of cytomegalovirus exposure and HLA in healthy donors. General study findings and limits: A previous analysis found most TCR beta V segments productive roughly 87% or roughly 30% of the time. The study labeled fewer than 200 TCR beta chains cytomegalovirus-associated. Presence/absence analyses treated sequencing depth as roughly uniform across donors.

60 Vbeta and 13 Jbeta primers were used in PCR. The table came from immunoSEQ multiplex PCR; TCRdb's copy has only in-frame clones and leaves some out. The repertoire holds 100,000 to 150,000 clones, with about 71% as singletons. What was sequenced was PBMCs. This sequence joins TRBV5-1 and TRBJ2-1; the match to TRBD1 covers 7 bases. The sequence came from a woman between 55 and 75 years old in good health and CMV-seropositive. The DNA for the CDR3 is TGCGCCAGCAGCTCAATGGACAGGACGGATGAGCAGTTCTTC. Its translation: CASSSMDRTDEQFF.